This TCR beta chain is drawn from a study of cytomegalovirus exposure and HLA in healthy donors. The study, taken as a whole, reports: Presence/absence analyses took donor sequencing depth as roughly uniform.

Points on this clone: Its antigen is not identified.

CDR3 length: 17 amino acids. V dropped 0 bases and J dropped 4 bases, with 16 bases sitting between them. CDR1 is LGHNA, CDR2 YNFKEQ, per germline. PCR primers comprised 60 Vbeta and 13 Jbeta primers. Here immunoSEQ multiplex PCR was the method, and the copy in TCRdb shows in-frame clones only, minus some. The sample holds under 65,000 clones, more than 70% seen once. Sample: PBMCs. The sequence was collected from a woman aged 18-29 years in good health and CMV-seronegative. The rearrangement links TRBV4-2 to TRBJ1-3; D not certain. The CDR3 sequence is CASSQEGGGVGGNTIYF. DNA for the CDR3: TGTGCCAGCAGCCAAGAGGGAGGAGGAGTAGGCGGAAACACCATATATTTT.